This T cell receptor beta chain was found in a study of identical twins. Study observations and caveats: Monozygotic twin pairs showed more out-of-frame TCR alpha sharing than models estimated. Memory repertoires lacked the insertion deficit that abundant cord blood beta clonotypes showed. The presence of invariant MAIT and iNKT cells could partly confound analyses of zero-insertion sequences.

Points on this clonotype: Its antigen is undetermined.

Unique molecular identifiers were present on the cDNA, which also gained a universal primer site by template switching. TCRdb redid the calling of the 5' RACE reads with MiXCR, one entry per CDR3 protein. The sample includes about 200,000 distinct CDR3 sequences, approximately 9% of them seen just once. V was pared by 4 bases and J by 8 bases, with 4 bases of the junction left unmatched. The length of the CDR3 is 13 residues. Germline V gene sequence: CDR1 SGHRS, CDR2 YFSETQ. This clonotype was obtained from a woman aged 18-29 years in good health. The sequencing input was memory (CD45RO+) T cells sorted from blood. This chain joins TRBV5-1 and TRBJ1-4; 8 bases align to TRBD1. CDR3 sequence reads: CASSNGQGEKLFF. In DNA form, the CDR3 reads TGCGCCAGCAGCAACGGACAGGGCGAAAAACTGTTTTTT.